This T cell receptor (beta chain) stems from a study of PD-L1 blockade in urothelial cancer. Looking at the study overall: In the patient group, most of the roughly 30 were males with bladder-origin urothelial cancer. Typically, measured as a median, blood samples had 140,000 or so T cells.

PCRs were each spiked with synthetic TCR analog templates. The protocol was immunoSEQ multiplex PCR, while the TCRdb copy is restricted to in-frame clones and leaves out a portion. The top ten hold approximately 3% of the sample, which has fewer than 25,000 clones, approximately 90% seen once. V was pared by 5 bases and J by 4 bases, with 6 bases of the junction left unmatched. CDR1 and CDR2 (germline): SGHNT, YENEEA. CDR3 size: 14 residues. The sample in question was PBMCs, obtained around atezolizumab (anti-PD-L1) treatment. The origin of this receptor is a man aged 45 to 65 with urothelial cancer. This chain links TRBV11-3 with TRBJ2-7; TRBD2 agrees at 9 bases. CDR3 bases: TGTGCCAGCAGCCCAGGGACTAGCAGATACGAGCAGTACTTC. Residues: CASSPGTSRYEQYF.